Described below is a single TCR beta chain sequence and its context. As yet, its antigen is unknown. The sample originates from a study of shared clonotypes between healthy human individuals. Researchers ran the assay at a deep level. TCRdb's table, derived via immunoSEQ multiplex PCR, lists solely in-frame clones and lacks some. The sample shows under 2.5 million clones, less than 95% of them seen only once. The CDR3 is 16 residues long. J was trimmed by 8 bases and V by 6 bases; bases with no gene match: 15. Germline V CDR1 and CDR2: SGHTA, FQGNSA. Study-wide results and caveats: Non-shared clonotypes showed lower generation probabilities than clonotypes common to all four donors.

This receptor was obtained from a young man in good health. Some clones in this sample may be carry-over from other donors' samples. Specimen: naive CD4+ T cells from PBMCs. Subset reported: CD45RA+ positively selected. V is TRBV7-2 and J is TRBJ1-4; the match to TRBD1 covers 7 bases. The CDR3 protein is CASSLKGNRGNEKLFF. The CDR3 nucleotides read TGTGCCAGCAGTTTAAAGGGGAACAGGGGTAACGAAAAACTGTTTTTT.